The next 30 T cell receptor beta chains were all read from a single sample in a study of identical twins. Via MiXCR, TCRdb re-called the 5' RACE reads, giving one row per CDR3 protein. The table includes some 500,000 distinct CDR3 sequences, more than 13% detected once. These same records also appear under a second study, on yellow fever vaccine responses in identical twins.

The specimen sequenced was CD4+ T cells sorted from blood. These receptors all stem from a young woman in good health.

This clonotype was picked up many times. V usage is TRBV12-3 or TRBV12-4 and J usage is TRBJ1-6; D remains unclear. Trimming took 3 bases from V and 7 from J, leaving 7 bases between them. CDR3 length: 13 residues. CDR3 region: CASSFIANSPLHF. Here the CDR3 DNA reads TGTGCCAGCAGTTTTATTGCCAATTCACCCCTCCACTTT.

As concerns this clonotype: At one of its ends the junction is not consistent with the germline gene, which may arise from a read error. This sequence joins TRBV7-7 and TRBJ2-5, with D perhaps TRBD2 (5 bases). Germline values: CDR1 SSHAT, CDR2 FNYEAQ (reference sequence). The CDR3 runs to 14 residues. This CDR3 reads CASSLGREPETQYF. DNA of the CDR3: TGTGCTAGCAGCTTAGGAAGGGAGCCGGAGACCCAGTACTTC.

The chain links TRBV7-9 to TRBJ2-1, with TRBD2 as a possible D gene (6 bases). There are 17 residues in the CDR3. CDR1 is SEHNR, CDR2 FQNEAQ, per germline (reference sequence). V lost 1 base, J lost 3 bases, and 16 bases lay in between. The DNA of the CDR3 is TGTGCCAGCAGCTTAGGACGGGGACTGATGATCTACAATGAGCAGTTCTTC. Its protein product is CASSLGRGLMIYNEQFF.

This chain connects TRBV9 to TRBJ2-2; D possibly matches TRBD1 or TRBD2 (5 bases each). The CDR3 runs to 17 residues. Germline loops: CDR1 SGDLS, CDR2 YYNGEE. Trimming left V 5 bases short and J 5 bases short, with 22 bases between. The CDR3 nucleotides read TGTGCCAGCAGTAGGGGATGGGGACCCCAACAGACCGGGGAGCTGTTTTTT. It is translated as CASSRGWGPQQTGELFF. Together with reference TRBV9 and TRBJ2-2, the CDR3 gives the full variable domain: DSGVTQTPKHLITATGQRVTLRCSPRSGDLSVYWYQQSLDQGLQFLIQYYNGEERAKGNILERFSAQQFPDLHSELNLSSLELGDSALYFCASSRGWGPQQTGELFFGEGSRLTVL.

The chain is built from TRBV7-2 and TRBJ1-1; weak D call: TRBD1 (5 bases). Germline values: CDR1 SGHTA, CDR2 FQGNSA. CDR3 length equals 18 residues. The V end was cut by 0 bases, the J end by 5 bases, with 22 bases between. The CDR3 region has the DNA TGTGCCAGCAGCTTAGCTGATGGGACCACCACACGTAGGACTGAAGCTTTCTTT. Encoded protein: CASSLADGTTTRRTEAFF.

CDR3 loop: CASSLRVGVNTEAFF. DNA of the CDR3: TGTGCCAGCAGCCTACGAGTAGGGGTGAACACTGAAGCTTTCTTT. J is TRBJ1-1 and V is TRBV3-1; D is perhaps TRBD1 (5 bases). The V end lost 4 bases, the J end lost 0 bases, and 12 bases lay between the germline ends. CDR3 size: 15 residues. Germline V CDR1 and CDR2: LGHDT, YNNKEL (reference sequence).

The gene calls are TRBV12-3 or TRBV12-4 and TRBJ2-1; unclear D gene. The CDR3 extends over 11 amino acids. V was shortened by 7 bases and J by 7 bases, with 8 bases between the two germline ends. CDR3 in DNA: TGTGCCAGCACCCAAGAGAATGAGCAGTTCTTC. This gives the protein CASTQENEQFF.

This clonotype turned up a few times. The V gene is TRBV29-1, the J gene TRBJ2-7, with TRBD1 matching 9 bases. From germline, CDR1 is SQVTM and CDR2 ANQGSEA. The V and J ends lost 6 bases and 6 bases, in that order; junction bases with no gene match: 6. The CDR3 runs to 12 residues. CDR3 region: CSVPGQGTEQYF. The CDR3 bases are TGCAGCGTGCCGGGACAGGGCACCGAGCAGTACTTC.

This clonotype was detected only a few times. This sequence joins TRBV19 and TRBJ1-1; TRBD1 aligns across 9 bases. This CDR3 has 16 residues. The V segment lost 3 bases and the J segment 2 bases; nucleotides outside the gene matches: 7. The germline CDR1 and CDR2 sequences are LNHDA and SQIVND (reference sequence). The CDR3 DNA reads as TGTGCCAGTAGTATCCTGGGGACAGGGTTAAACACTGAAGCTTTCTTT. Protein sequence: CASSILGTGLNTEAFF.

The J gene is TRBJ2-7, the V gene TRBV12-5; the match to TRBD1 covers 11 bases. Looked up from germline, CDR1 is LGHNT and CDR2 is FRNRAP. Germline trimming cut 5 bases from V and 7 bases from J; bases unmatched to any gene: 4. The CDR3 is 13 residues long. The CDR3 reads CASGPGTGGEQYF. As DNA, the CDR3 is TGTGCTAGTGGTCCAGGGACAGGGGGAGAGCAGTACTTC.

This clonotype came up many times. The chain uses TRBV12-3 or TRBV12-4 and TRBJ1-5, with a possible D match to TRBD1 (6 bases). V shed 4 bases and J shed 3 bases, with 10 bases lying between them. This CDR3 region has 14 residues. As DNA, the CDR3 is TGTGCCAGCAGTTCCGGACAGCTCAATCAGCCCCAGCATTTT. It specifies CASSSGQLNQPQHF.

The chain links TRBV6-1 to TRBJ2-7; TRBD1 matches 7 bases. This CDR3 is 14 amino acids long. Trimming removed 7 bases from V and 7 bases from J; junction bases left unmatched: 13. Germline assignment: CDR1 MNHNS and CDR2 SASEGT. The CDR3 is CASKVRTGHYEQYF. Written as DNA, the CDR3 is TGTGCCAGCAAAGTGAGGACAGGTCATTATGAGCAGTACTTC.

The rearrangement joins TRBV2 to TRBJ2-7; D tentatively reads TRBD1 or TRBD2 (7 bases each). From germline, CDR1 is SNHLY and CDR2 FYNNEI. The CDR3 covers 12 residues. Trimming took off 11 bases at V and 3 bases at J, with 14 bases between the two ends. CDR3 in amino acids: CARGDSHYEQYF. For the CDR3, the DNA is TGTGCCCGGGGGGACAGTCACTACGAGCAGTACTTC. The full variable domain, its missing parts supplied by reference TRBV2 and TRBJ2-7, is EPEVTQTPSHQVTQMGQEVILRCVPISNHLYFYWYRQILGQKVEFLVSFYNNEISEKSEIFDDQFSVERPDGSNFTLKIRSTKLEDSAMYFCARGDSHYEQYFGPGTRLTVT.

The chain has TRBV10-3 and TRBJ2-1; unclear D gene. Germline CDR1 and CDR2: ENHRY and SYGVKD. V dropped 2 bases and J dropped 6 bases, with 14 bases sitting between them. The CDR3 extends over 15 amino acids. The CDR3 spells CAISEGSGPSNEQFF. CDR3 DNA: TGTGCCATCAGTGAGGGCAGTGGACCCAGCAATGAGCAGTTCTTC.

For this clonotype: The CDR3 does not end in the conserved phenylalanine or tryptophan, so this is likely a read error. The genes are TRBV5-1 and TRBJ2-3; 7 bases fit TRBD1. Looked up from germline, CDR1 is SGHRS and CDR2 is YFSETQ. The junction had 10 bases not matched to a gene; V was cut back by 4 bases and J by 5 bases. The CDR3 totals 15 residues. This chain's CDR3 is CASSPDGSGGDTQYS. The DNA for the CDR3 is TGCGCCAGCAGCCCGGATGGGTCAGGGGGAGATACGCAGTATTCT.

The gene calls are TRBV2 and TRBJ2-7; possible D gene TRBD1, 6 bases. Germline CDR1 and CDR2: SNHLY and FYNNEI. This CDR3 spans 10 amino acids. The germline V and J ends were trimmed by 3 bases and 11 bases, with 8 bases remaining between them. DNA of the CDR3: TGTGCCAGCAGTGAGCAGGGGAAGTACTTC. Translated: CASSEQGKYF.

This clonotype was found a few times. The chain carries TRBV4-2 and TRBJ1-2; D is undetermined. The CDR3 extends over 14 amino acids. The germline V gene encodes CDR1 LGHNA and CDR2 YNFKEQ. Between the trimmed V and J ends, which lost 4 bases and 3 bases, there was a span of 12 bases. The CDR3 loop reads CASSRPERDYGYTF. The CDR3 region has the DNA TGTGCCAGCAGCCGGCCAGAGAGGGACTATGGCTACACCTTC.

There are many counts of this clonotype. The genes are TRBV20-1 and TRBJ2-7; D is ambiguous. Germline CDR1 reads DFQATT; CDR2 reads SNEGSKA (reference sequence). Trimming took 3 bases from V and 3 from J, leaving 6 bases between them. The CDR3 is 11 residues long. The chain's CDR3 is CSARGIYEQYF. The CDR3 region has the DNA TGCAGTGCTAGGGGAATCTACGAGCAGTACTTC.

This clonotype appeared many times. The chain joins TRBV6-1 to TRBJ1-5; 8 nucleotides align to TRBD1. CDR1 and CDR2 from the germline V gene are MNHNS and SASEGT. The ends lost 5 bases at V and 1 base at J; junction bases unmatched: 4. This CDR3 contains 15 residues. The CDR3 region is CASSRGQGSNQPQHF. The DNA of the CDR3 is TGTGCCAGCAGTCGCGGACAGGGCAGCAATCAGCCCCAGCATTTT.

V and J are TRBV6-2 or TRBV6-3 and TRBJ2-2, with 8 bases matching TRBD2. Germline CDR1 is MNHEY and CDR2 is SVGEGT. After removal of 5 bases from V and 8 bases from J, the junction contained 7 bases not matched to a gene. This CDR3 comprises 14 residues. CDR3 residues: CASSPTGLGGELFF. CDR3 in DNA: TGTGCCAGCAGTCCAACGGGACTAGGGGGGGAGCTGTTTTTT.

A word on this clonotype: An end of the junction does not agree with germline; a read error may underlie this. The J gene is TRBJ2-7, the V gene TRBV7-2; TRBD1 aligns across 11 bases. From germline, CDR1 is SGHTA and CDR2 FQGNSA. This CDR3 is built from 16 residues. Here the CDR3 reads CASSLGTGGRAYEQNF. The CDR3 DNA follows: TGTGCCAGCAGCTTAGGGACAGGGGGCAGAGCCTACGAGCAGAACTTC.

This chain connects TRBV7-9 to TRBJ2-7, with D maybe TRBD2 (6 bases). The V end lost 5 bases, the J end lost 2 bases, and 16 bases lay between the germline ends. The germline V gene has CDR1 SEHNR and CDR2 FQNEAQ (reference sequence). The CDR3 spans 15 residues. The CDR3 here is CASSGSGRGAYEQYF. As DNA, the CDR3 is TGTGCCAGCAGCGGGAGTGGGCGGGGCGCCTACGAGCAGTACTTC.

The rearrangement joins TRBV28 to TRBJ2-7; 8 bases align to TRBD1. CDR3 size: 16 residues. Germline loops: CDR1 MDHEN, CDR2 SYDVKM. With V trimmed by 2 bases and J by 1 base, 7 bases remained unmatched. The CDR3 nucleotides are TGTGCCAGCAGTTTACCCGGGACAGGAACGTCCTACGAGCAGTACTTC. It encodes CASSLPGTGTSYEQYF.

This clonotype was recorded a few times. This chain links TRBV7-2 with TRBJ2-7, with TRBD2 matching 10 bases. The V gene's germline CDR1 is SGHTA and CDR2 FQGNSA. The length of the CDR3 is 14 residues. Trimming took 5 bases from V and 6 from J; bases not matched to a gene: 7. The CDR3 coding sequence is TGTGCCAGCAGCGAGAGCGGGAGGGCCGGCGAGCAGTACTTC. Amino acid sequence: CASSESGRAGEQYF.

The gene calls are TRBV11-2 and TRBJ2-2, with D hard to call. This CDR3 contains 18 residues. Germline V gene data show CDR1 as SGHAT and CDR2 as FQNNGV. The germline V and J ends were trimmed by 3 bases and 6 bases, with 23 bases remaining between them. The CDR3 region has the DNA TGTGCCAGCAGCTTTCTTCCCCTGGGCACCGGAGAACCCGGGGAGCTGTTTTTT. Amino acids: CASSFLPLGTGEPGELFF. The full variable domain, its missing parts supplied by reference TRBV11-2 and TRBJ2-2, is EAGVAQSPRYKIIEKRQSVAFWCNPISGHATLYWYQQILGQGPKLLIQFQNNGVVDDSQLPKDRFSAERLKGVDSTLKIQPAKLEDSAVYLCASSFLPLGTGEPGELFFGEGSRLTVL.

This clonotype came up many times. The chain links TRBV10-3 to TRBJ2-5; either TRBD1 or TRBD2 may supply D (5 bases each). With 6 bases removed from V and 3 bases from J, the gap between germline ends came to 11 bases. Germline-derived CDR1 and CDR2 are ENHRY and SYGVKD. The CDR3 extends over 13 amino acids. The CDR3 region has the DNA TGTGCCATCAGCGGGACGGTTGAAGAGACCCAGTACTTC. Its translation is CAISGTVEETQYF.

The rearrangement joins TRBV7-2 to TRBJ1-2; TRBD1 is a possible D gene (5 bases). Between the trimmed V and J ends, which lost 5 bases and 4 bases, there was a span of 23 bases. The CDR3 spans 17 residues. Germline CDR1 and CDR2: SGHTA and FQGNSA. The CDR3 region is CASSLNPWGSGSYGYTF. CDR3 DNA: TGTGCCAGCAGCCTAAACCCCTGGGGCTCAGGGAGCTATGGCTACACCTTC.

The table lists this clonotype with a few counts. The rearrangement uses TRBV6-5 and TRBJ1-1, with D maybe TRBD1 (5 bases). The V gene's germline CDR1 is MNHEY and CDR2 SVGAGI. The V end lost 4 bases, the J end lost 4 bases, and 13 bases lay between the germline ends. This CDR3 spans 14 amino acids. The CDR3 coding sequence is TGTGCCAGCAGTTCCCGGGGGGGAAGCACTGAAGCTTTCTTT. Protein product: CASSSRGGSTEAFF.

This clonotype was observed a handful of times. The V gene is TRBV4-2, the J gene TRBJ1-4, with 9 nucleotides matching TRBD1. CDR1 LGHNA and CDR2 YNFKEQ come from the germline V gene. The V gene end was trimmed by 6 bases and the J gene end by 4 bases; junction bases not matched to a gene: 6. This CDR3 is 15 amino acids long. This CDR3 reads CASRKQGASNEKLFF. Written as DNA, the CDR3 is TGTGCCAGCAGAAAACAGGGGGCTAGTAATGAAAAACTGTTTTTT.

This chain links TRBV20-1 with TRBJ1-5; TRBD1 is a possible D gene (5 bases). Germline CDR1 DFQATT, CDR2 SNEGSKA (reference sequence). The CDR3 is 15 residues long. V shed 3 bases and J shed 0 bases, with 12 bases lying between them. The CDR3 loop is CSARSTRDSNQPQHF. The CDR3 nucleotides are TGCAGTGCTAGGAGTACCAGGGATAGCAATCAGCCCCAGCATTTT.